This T cell receptor (beta chain) was retrieved from a study of T-cell memory formation after mild COVID-19. About the study: Clustering of TCRs was largely donor specific. Study-level results: SARS-CoV-2 specificity was not confirmed for second-wave clones peaking on day 37. CM and EM subsets held most contracting CD4+ clones; EMRA held CD8+ ones. Clones shrinking between day 15 and 85 showed a balanced CD4/CD8 split, and those that grew later tilted toward CD4+.

V lost 4 bases and J lost 6, with 10 bases in between. The CDR3 loop spans 12 amino acids. Germline assignment: CDR1 SEHNR and CDR2 FQNEAQ (reference sequence). As concerns this clonotype: Antigen specificity is unknown.

TCRdb reprocessed the 5' RACE reads via MiXCR and lists one record per CDR3 protein. The sample has roughly 70,000 distinct CDR3 sequences, 16% seen once. The TCR comes from an adult woman who had mild COVID-19 (a few samples of this study predate the infection). Cell type and time point are not known. The rearrangement uses TRBV7-9 and TRBJ2-7; TRBD1 might be the D (5 bases). Sequencing used PBMCs or a T cell subset sorted from them (not recorded which). CDR3 sequence: CASSSRVFEQYF. In DNA form, the CDR3 reads TGTGCCAGCAGCTCCAGGGTTTTCGAGCAGTACTTC.